This T cell receptor beta chain was identified during a study of glioma-infiltrating T cells. By sample share, this clonotype is medium-sized. Amplification of TCR alpha and beta CDR3 regions from RNA used iRepertoire nested multiplex PCR. MiXCR, run by TCRdb on the multiplex PCR reads, gives a single entry per CDR3 protein. The table shows 4,500 to 7,500 distinct CDR3 sequences, with about 28% occurring only once. The ends were cut back, 4 bases at V and 0 bases at J, with 10 bases in the middle. Germline V gene sequence: CDR1 MNHEY, CDR2 SVGEGT. CDR3 length: 15 amino acids. Sequenced material: glioma tissue, nonneoplastic brain tissue, or PBMCs (not recorded which). This TCR was recovered from a human donor with low-grade glioma or glioblastoma, undergoing nonglioma brain surgery, or in good health (not recorded which). The chain carries TRBV6-2 or TRBV6-3 and TRBJ2-1; tentatively, D is TRBD1 (5 bases). For the CDR3, the DNA is TGTGCCAGCAGTTCTTGGACACTCTCCTACAATGAGCAGTTCTTC. It codes for CASSSWTLSYNEQFF.